This TCR beta chain originates from a study of neoadjuvant anti-PD-1 for oral cavity cancer. The V gene's germline CDR1 is SNHLY and CDR2 FYNNEI. V lost 3 bases to trimming and J lost 0 bases, with 6 bases between them. This CDR3 region has 14 residues. Time point defined: after neoadjuvant nivolumab, at surgical resection. These oral cavity squamous cell carcinomas were HPV-negative and locally advanced. Clones were read by immunoSEQ multiplex PCR, and TCRdb kept only the in-frame ones, dropping some. The sample yields 7,500 to 8,000 clones, over 50% seen once. This clonotype was sampled from a person aged 35-80 years with oral cavity squamous cell carcinoma. This chain uses TRBV2 with TRBJ1-5; D is unclear. Specimen: PBMCs, collected after nivolumab (anti-PD-1) treatment. CDR3: CASSDLNSNQPQHF. The CDR3 region has the DNA TGTGCCAGCAGTGACCTTAATAGCAATCAGCCCCAGCATTTT.